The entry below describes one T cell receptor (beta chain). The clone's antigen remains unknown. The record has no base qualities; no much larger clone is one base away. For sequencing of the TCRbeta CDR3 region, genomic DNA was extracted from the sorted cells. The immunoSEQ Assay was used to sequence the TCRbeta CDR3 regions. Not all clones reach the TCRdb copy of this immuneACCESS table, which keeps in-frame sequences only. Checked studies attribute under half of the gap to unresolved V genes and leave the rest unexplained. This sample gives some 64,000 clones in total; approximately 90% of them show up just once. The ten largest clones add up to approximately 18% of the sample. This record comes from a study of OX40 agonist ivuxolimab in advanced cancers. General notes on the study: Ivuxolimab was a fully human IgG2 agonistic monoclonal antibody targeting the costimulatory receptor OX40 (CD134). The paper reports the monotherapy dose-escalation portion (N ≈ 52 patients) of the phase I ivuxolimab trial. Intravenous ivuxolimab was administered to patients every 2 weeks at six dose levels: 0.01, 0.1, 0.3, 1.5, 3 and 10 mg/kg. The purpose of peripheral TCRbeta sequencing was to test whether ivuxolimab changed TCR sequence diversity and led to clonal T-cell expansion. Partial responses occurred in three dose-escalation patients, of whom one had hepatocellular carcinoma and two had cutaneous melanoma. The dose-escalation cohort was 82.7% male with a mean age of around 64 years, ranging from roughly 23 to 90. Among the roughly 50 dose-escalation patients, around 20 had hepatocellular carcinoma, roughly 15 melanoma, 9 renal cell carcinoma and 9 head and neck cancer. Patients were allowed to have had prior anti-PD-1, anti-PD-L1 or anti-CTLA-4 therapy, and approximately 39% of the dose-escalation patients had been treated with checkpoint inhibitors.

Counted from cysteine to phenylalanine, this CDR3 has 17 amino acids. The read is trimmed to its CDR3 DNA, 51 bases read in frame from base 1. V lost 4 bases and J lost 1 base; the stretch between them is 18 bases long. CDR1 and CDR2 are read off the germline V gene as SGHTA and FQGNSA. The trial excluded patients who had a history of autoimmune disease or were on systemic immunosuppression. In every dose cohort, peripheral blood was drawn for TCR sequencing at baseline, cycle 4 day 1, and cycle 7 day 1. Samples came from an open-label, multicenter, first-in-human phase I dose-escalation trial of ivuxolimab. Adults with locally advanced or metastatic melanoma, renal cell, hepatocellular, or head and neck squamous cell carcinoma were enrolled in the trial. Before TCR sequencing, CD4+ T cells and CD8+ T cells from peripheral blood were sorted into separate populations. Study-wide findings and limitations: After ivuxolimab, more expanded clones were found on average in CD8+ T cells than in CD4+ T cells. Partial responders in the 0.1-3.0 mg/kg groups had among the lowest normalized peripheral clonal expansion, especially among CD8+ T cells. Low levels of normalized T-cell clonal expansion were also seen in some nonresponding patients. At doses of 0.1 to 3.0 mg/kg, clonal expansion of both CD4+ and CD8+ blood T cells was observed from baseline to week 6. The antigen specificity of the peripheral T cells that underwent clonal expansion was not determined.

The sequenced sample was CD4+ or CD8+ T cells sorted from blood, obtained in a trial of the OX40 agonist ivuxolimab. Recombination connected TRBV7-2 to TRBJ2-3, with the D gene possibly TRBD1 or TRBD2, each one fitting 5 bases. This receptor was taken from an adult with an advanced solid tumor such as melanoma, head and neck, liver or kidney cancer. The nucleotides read TGTGCCAGCAGCTCTACTCCCGGGACCCTCCGCACAGATACGCAGTATTTT. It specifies CASSSTPGTLRTDTQYF.